The 24 T cell receptor beta chains presented below share a single source sample, sequenced in a study of radiation and T cells in renal cell carcinoma. The time point: baseline pretreatment blood. As to treatment: 15 Gy SBRT to primary tumor, nephrectomy 4 weeks later. Measured with immunoSEQ multiplex PCR; TCRdb has only the in-frame clones, and not every one. Of 110,000 to 150,000 clones listed, approximately 90% are singletons. The material was blood, obtained from a patient whose treatment included radiotherapy and nephrectomy. The receptors were sampled from a woman aged 45-59 years with renal cell carcinoma.

This chain links TRBV11-2 with TRBJ2-7; D is undetermined. Deletions cut 4 bases from V and 0 bases from J, with 10 bases between. The CDR3 loop spans 14 amino acids. Per the germline V gene, CDR1 is SGHAT and CDR2 is FQNNGV. DNA for the CDR3: TGTGCCAGCAGCTCACCGGGCGACTCCTACGAGCAGTACTTC. Protein: CASSSPGDSYEQYF.

V usage is TRBV15 and J usage is TRBJ2-3; TRBD1 is a possible D gene (5 bases). With 0 bases removed from V and 3 bases from J, the gap between germline ends came to 7 bases. Germline CDR1 and CDR2: LNHNV and YYDKDF (reference sequence). This CDR3 contains 14 residues. Here the CDR3 DNA reads TGTGCCACCAGCAGAGATGCAGGGACAGATACGCAGTATTTT. Translated: CATSRDAGTDTQYF.

The chain employs TRBV2 and TRBJ2-5; tentative D call: TRBD2 (6 bases). The CDR3 totals 15 residues. Germline assignment: CDR1 SNHLY and CDR2 FYNNEI. Between the trimmed V and J ends, which lost 8 bases and 5 bases, there was a span of 21 bases. CDR3 loop: CASFLFKTSAETQYF. The DNA of the CDR3 is TGTGCCAGCTTTCTGTTCAAGACTAGTGCGGAGACCCAGTACTTC.

V and J are TRBV2 and TRBJ2-1; possibly TRBD1 for D (6 bases). Germline loops: CDR1 SNHLY, CDR2 FYNNEI. The CDR3 is 13 residues long. V was pared by 7 bases and J by 3 bases, with 10 bases between. This CDR3 reads CASTGVSYNEQFF. The CDR3 nucleotides read TGTGCCAGCACAGGGGTTAGCTACAATGAGCAGTTCTTC.

The CDR3: CASSSGRDADFYEQYF. CDR3 sequence (DNA): TGTGCCAGCAGCTCGGGCCGGGACGCAGATTTCTACGAGCAGTACTTC. The chain is built from TRBV7-9 and TRBJ2-7; D may be TRBD1 or TRBD2 (5 bases each). Germline-derived CDR1 and CDR2 are SEHNR and FQNEAQ (reference sequence). This CDR3 spans 16 amino acids. The V gene lost 4 bases and the J gene lost 3 bases, with 19 bases spanning the gap.

The chain links TRBV9 to TRBJ2-2; the match to TRBD2 covers 10 bases. This CDR3 is built from 15 residues. The V segment lost 4 bases and the J segment 5 bases; nucleotides outside the gene matches: 5. Germline V CDR1 and CDR2: SGDLS, YYNGEE. The CDR3 DNA reads TGTGCCAGCAGCTCGAGCGGGGGGGCGACCGGGGAGCTGTTTTTT. Its translation is CASSSSGGATGELFF. Drawing the rest from reference TRBV9 and TRBJ2-2, the complete variable domain is DSGVTQTPKHLITATGQRVTLRCSPRSGDLSVYWYQQSLDQGLQFLIQYYNGEERAKGNILERFSAQQFPDLHSELNLSSLELGDSALYFCASSSSGGATGELFFGEGSRLTVL.

This chain connects TRBV6-1 to TRBJ1-2; D is uncertain. Germline assignment: CDR1 MNHNS and CDR2 SASEGT. V was shortened by 7 bases and J by 4 bases, with 13 bases between the two germline ends. This CDR3 is built from 13 residues. The CDR3 bases are TGTGCCAGCACCCTAGGAGAGGGCTATGGCTACACCTTC. Translating gives CASTLGEGYGYTF.

The chain joins TRBV10-2 to TRBJ2-3, with D tentatively TRBD1 or TRBD2 (5 bases each). CDR3 length: 15 amino acids. Trimming took 7 bases from V and 4 from J, leaving 18 bases between them. The germline CDR1 and CDR2 sequences are WSHSY and SAAADI. For the CDR3, the DNA is TGCGCCAGCATCGACGGAGTAAGGGGAGCAGATACGCAGTATTTT. This codes for CASIDGVRGADTQYF.

The rearrangement uses TRBV5-8 and TRBJ2-5; perhaps D is TRBD1 or TRBD2 (5 bases each). The CDR3 extends over 18 amino acids. Germline values: CDR1 SGHTS, CDR2 YDEGEE. V lost 4 bases and J 1 base, leaving 23 bases between the germline ends. The CDR3 here is CASSVLGTRPIPQETQYF. CDR3 nucleotides: TGTGCCAGCAGCGTCCTAGGGACGCGGCCGATTCCCCAAGAGACCCAGTACTTC.

This chain uses TRBV18 with TRBJ1-1; possible D gene TRBD1, 5 bases. V lost 3 bases to trimming and J lost 6 bases, with 14 bases between them. The CDR3 extends over 14 amino acids. Germline CDR1 KGHSH, CDR2 LQKENI. The CDR3 DNA reads TGTGCCAGCTCACCTCATGGGGGGGACGCTGAAGCTTTCTTT. Its protein is CASSPHGGDAEAFF.

The rearrangement links TRBV19 to TRBJ1-5; D not certain. The V end was cut by 7 bases, the J end by 3 bases, with 10 bases between. Germline CDR1 is LNHDA and CDR2 is SQIVND (reference sequence). The CDR3 runs to 13 residues. In DNA form, the CDR3 reads TGTGCCAGTAACGACCGCTACAATCAGCCCCAGCATTTT. It encodes CASNDRYNQPQHF.

The chain has TRBV6-5 and TRBJ2-5; D is unclear. Germline-derived CDR1 and CDR2 are MNHEY and SVGAGI. V gave up 0 bases and J gave up 1 base, with 6 bases separating them. The CDR3 extends over 14 amino acids. CDR3 sequence: CASSYSGPQETQYF. The CDR3 coding sequence is TGTGCCAGCAGTTACTCTGGACCCCAAGAGACCCAGTACTTC.

The V gene is TRBV6-5, the J gene TRBJ1-4; D remains unclear. The CDR3 extends over 15 amino acids. Trimming cost V 8 bases and J 0 bases, with 13 bases left between them. Germline lookup yields CDR1 MNHEY and CDR2 SVGAGI. The CDR3 reads CASSRTASTNEKLFF. The CDR3 region has the DNA TGTGCCAGCTCGCGAACGGCGTCAACTAATGAAAAACTGTTTTTT.

The rearrangement uses TRBV5-1 and TRBJ1-1; a weak D match, TRBD1 (5 bases). V lost 0 bases and J lost 0, with 6 bases in between. Germline CDR1 SGHRS, CDR2 YFSETQ. CDR3 size: 14 residues. The CDR3 spells CASSLEGMNTEAFF. The CDR3 bases are TGCGCCAGCAGCTTGGAGGGGATGAACACTGAAGCTTTCTTT.

The chain carries TRBV7-8 and TRBJ1-2; TRBD1 matches at 7 bases. The CDR3 runs to 13 residues. The germline V gene encodes CDR1 SGHVS and CDR2 FQNEAQ. V was pared by 5 bases and J by 7 bases, with 7 bases of the junction left unmatched. The CDR3 loop reads CASSQQGFFGYTF. CDR3 nucleotide sequence: TGTGCCAGCAGCCAACAGGGGTTCTTTGGCTACACCTTC.

This clone was seen a single time. The chain joins TRBV18 to TRBJ2-3, with 7 bases lining up with TRBD1. The length of the CDR3 is 14 residues. Trimming cost V 5 bases and J 5 bases; bases outside gene matches: 7. The germline gives CDR1 KGHSH, CDR2 LQKENI. The CDR3 DNA is TGTGCCAGCTCAGCAGAGAGACAGGGAGATACGCAGTATTTT. Protein sequence: CASSAERQGDTQYF.

V usage is TRBV19 and J usage is TRBJ2-1, with D possibly being TRBD1 (6 bases). V was trimmed by 4 bases and J by 5 bases, leaving 12 bases between them. Germline assignment: CDR1 LNHDA and CDR2 SQIVND (reference sequence). The CDR3 consists of 14 residues. CDR3 DNA: TGTGCCAGTAGTAAAACAGGGTCGGACAATGAGCAGTTCTTC. Amino acid sequence: CASSKTGSDNEQFF.

V is TRBV6-5 and J is TRBJ2-7; no clear D gene. Germline V gene lookup returns CDR1 MNHEY and CDR2 SVGAGI. V shed 5 bases and J shed 0 bases, with 11 bases lying between them. The CDR3 contains 14 residues. CDR3 loop: CASSPDTYSYEQYF. CDR3 sequence (DNA): TGTGCCAGCAGTCCTGACACTTACTCCTACGAGCAGTACTTC.

About this clone itself: Within the sample, other DNA sequences also encode this same CDR3. CDR3 coding DNA: TGTGCCAGCAGCTTACAGGGAGGTAATCAGCCCCAGCATTTT. Its protein is CASSLQGGNQPQHF. This chain joins TRBV7-2 and TRBJ1-5; weak D call: TRBD1 (5 bases). The CDR3 is 14 amino acids. Germline V lookup: CDR1 SGHTA, CDR2 FQGNSA. Trimming cost V 2 bases and J 4 bases, with 9 bases left between them.

The chain combines TRBV6-5 with TRBJ2-5, with D perhaps matching TRBD1 (5 bases). The CDR3 extends over 16 amino acids. V lost 0 bases to trimming and J lost 2 bases, with 13 bases between them. Germline lookup yields CDR1 MNHEY and CDR2 SVGAGI. The CDR3 here is CASSYSIGANQETQYF. The CDR3 DNA sequence: TGTGCCAGCAGTTACTCGATAGGGGCCAATCAAGAGACCCAGTACTTC.

The genes are TRBV11-3 and TRBJ2-3; 7 bases line up with TRBD2. V lost 1 base to trimming and J lost 2 bases; unmatched junction nucleotides: 3. Germline V gene sequence: CDR1 SGHNT, CDR2 YENEEA. CDR3 length: 15 amino acids. This chain's CDR3 is CASSLGTSFTDTQYF. The CDR3 DNA reads as TGTGCCAGCAGCTTAGGGACTAGTTTCACAGATACGCAGTATTTT.

In nucleotides, the CDR3 is TGTGCCAGCTCACAGGGGGCGCGGAACACTGAAGCTTTCTTT. Its protein product is CASSQGARNTEAFF. The rearrangement links TRBV18 to TRBJ1-1; TRBD1 agrees at 7 bases. Germline V lookup: CDR1 KGHSH, CDR2 LQKENI. The CDR3 consists of 14 residues. V was pared by 4 bases and J by 1 base, with 3 bases of the junction left unmatched. Together with reference TRBV18 and TRBJ1-1, the CDR3 gives the full variable domain: NAGVMQNPRHLVRRRGQEARLRCSPMKGHSHVYWYRQLPEEGLKFMVYLQKENIIDESGMPKERFSAEFPKEGPSILRIQQVVRGDSAAYFCASSQGARNTEAFFGQGTRLTVV.

The gene calls are TRBV11-2 and TRBJ1-2; D remains unclear. The CDR3 runs to 15 residues. Trimming removed 3 bases at V and 4 bases at J, with 15 bases between. Germline V gives CDR1 SGHAT, CDR2 FQNNGV. DNA of the CDR3: TGTGCCAGCAGCTTCGGAGACGAAGGCGGCTATGGCTACACCTTC. Amino acid sequence: CASSFGDEGGYGYTF.

The rearrangement uses TRBV19 and TRBJ2-6; unclear D gene. The CDR3 is 15 amino acids. V was pared by 3 bases and J by 2 bases, with 8 bases between. Germline CDR1 reads LNHDA; CDR2 reads SQIVND (reference sequence). The CDR3 protein is CASSMDSTGANVLTF. The CDR3, as DNA: TGTGCCAGTAGTATGGATAGTACTGGGGCCAACGTCCTGACTTTC.